This TCR beta chain was retrieved from a study of blood T cell repertoires in COVID-19 (TCRdb year 2020). In terms of the full investigation: Samples covering the acute and convalescent phases of COVID-19 were provided by collaborators in the United States, Italy and Spain. The repertoires were made available in a free public database intended to serve as a resource for research on the immune response to SARS-CoV-2. Where HLA class I and class II types were available, the types were taken from metadata supplied by the sample provider, not from assay-based typing. Subjects who had been exposed to COVID-19, were actively infected with it, or had recovered from it provided the deeply sampled blood TCRbeta repertoires that made up the dataset. A de-identified subject ID, COVID-19 status, age in years and sex were almost always included in the sample metadata. The material from the prospective study consisted of cDNA or gDNA derived from T cells, B-cell-depleted T cells, or PBMCs. Samples were obtained from the ongoing ImmuneRACE study (first 160 participants) and from some 1,300 subjects provided by 6 global collaborators. Broader findings and caveats from the paper: The amount of clinical and demographic metadata varied by source and participant and was provided uncurated.

Points on this clone: Its antigen is still unknown. Per-nucleotide qualities are absent, and no much larger clonotype sits a single base away.

TCRbeta CDR3 regions were amplified from genomic DNA using the immunoSEQ Assay, a bias-controlled multiplex PCR. Per the authors' processing: Nucleated cell counts per sample were estimated from amplification of reference gene primers within the assay. To quantify the absolute abundance of each unique TCRbeta CDR3 rearrangement, sequence reads were collapsed and filtered. For each sample, productive Simpson clonality was calculated as the square root of Simpson's diversity index over productive rearrangements. As stored in TCRdb, this immuneACCESS dataset retains in-frame rearrangements with V and J assigned. A fraction of the clones does not appear; measured against another copy, unresolved V genes explain less than half of the discrepancy, and the remainder lacks a known reason. Clone size and V and J calls were adopted from that table, with D and trimming inferred from the DNA. The sample table records some 150,000 clones; around 90% of these occur just once. The ten largest clones take up approximately 1.4% of the sample.

Collaborating institutions collected whole blood in K2EDTA tubes following their own protocols. For TCRbeta analysis, collaborator samples were shipped as frozen whole blood, as isolated PBMCs, or as DNA extracted from either sample type. V drops 2 bases and J drops 0 bases, leaving 7 bases in between. For CDR1 and CDR2, the germline V gene lists SGHVS and FNYEAQ. From the cysteine up to the phenylalanine, the CDR3 has a length of 14 residues. The sequence is cut down to CDR3 DNA, 42 bases in frame from base 1. The V and J segments used are TRBV7-6 and TRBJ1-1, with the D gene call left open. What was sequenced was peripheral blood. The clonotype originates from a woman aged 50 to 65 with acute or convalescent COVID-19. Here the CDR3 is given as CASSLRSMNTEAFF. The sequenced DNA: TGTGCCAGCAGCTTAAGGAGTATGAACACTGAAGCTTTCTTT.